This section outlines one TCR beta chain sequence together with its context. Its specificity is not known. This entry is derived from a study of CXCR3-negative and CXCR3-positive naive CD8 T cells. Findings of the study overall: Memory CD8+ cells had much lower diversity, and both naive subsets had comparably high diversity. Researchers report CXCR3 expression partially decreased after cryopreservation, with fresh PBMCs used in most assays. Naive cells, whether CXCR3-negative or CXCR3-positive, had similar TRBV-TRBJ usage, while memory cells differed. When CXCR3-positive naive cells were set against CXCR3-negative naive cells, the former had more hydrophobic TRB CDR3s.

Naive CD8+ T cells had a CD45RO-CCR7+CD27+CD95- phenotype. Per germline, CDR1 SGDLS and CDR2 YYNGEE. This CDR3 region has 18 residues. The method, 5' RACE with UMI labels, was used to prepare the TRB cDNA libraries. TCRdb reprocessed the 5' RACE reads and keeps a single row for each CDR3 protein, giving no DNA. The sample spans 84,000 or so distinct CDR3 sequences; the ten largest clones claim about 0.62%. This clonotype originated in a human donor in good health. Some clones in this sample may be carry-over from other donors' samples. The sample was naive CXCR3+ CD8+ T cells from blood. Documented subset: CD45RO-CCR7+CD27+CD95- naive CD8+ T cells expressing CXCR3 (TNR3+). This sequence joins TRBV9 and TRBJ1-1; TCRdb proposes TRBD1, but this gene call is untestable without DNA. The CDR3: CASSVGQGTANLNTEAFF.